This T cell receptor beta chain is drawn from a study of T cell responses to AZD1222 COVID-19 vaccine. Study outcomes and limitations: Nearly half of the spike-specific TCRs reportedly recognize variant regions that carry no mutations.

Recipients boosted at about 4 weeks or about 12 weeks are pooled. Assay used: immunoSEQ multiplex PCR; TCRdb lists only in-frame clones, some missing. This table has approximately 100,000 clones, more than 75% appearing once. This clone occurred once. What it recognizes is unknown. The CDR3 length is 13 residues. Trimming removed 6 bases at V and 7 bases at J, with 15 bases between. Sequencing was performed on peripheral blood, taken 28 days after the second AZD1222 dose. The sequence was collected from an adult who received the AZD1222 COVID-19 vaccine. The chain joins TRBV12-3 or TRBV12-4 to TRBJ1-1; possible D gene TRBD1, 5 bases. This CDR3 reads CASRITGTDEAFF. The CDR3 DNA is TGTGCCAGCAGGATAACAGGAACAGATGAAGCTTTCTTT.